The 15 T cell receptor beta chains below were found in one sample sequenced in a study of vaccination effects on CD4 cells after COVID-19. The antigens these receptors bind are not known. Within the ViraFEST assay, antigen-specific CD4+ T cells underwent expansion with viral peptide pools prior to sequencing. Once cultured for nine to ten days, the cells underwent separation to obtain CD4+ T cells. The participants, recipients of two vaccine doses, got either BNT162b2 or mRNA-1273. Profiled with immunoSEQ multiplex PCR; TCRdb holds only in-frame clones, not every one. The sample holds approximately 31,000 clones, under 75% seen once. This material consisted of CD4+ T cells from PBMCs cultured with HCoV-229E spike peptides, taken after COVID-19 vaccination. The receptors here all came from a human donor who received a COVID-19 vaccine.

The V gene is TRBV19, the J gene TRBJ2-3, with unresolved D. Germline CDR1 is LNHDA and CDR2 is SQIVND (reference sequence). This CDR3 is 15 amino acids long. Trimming shortened V by 7 bases and J by 0 bases, and 14 bases separated the two germline ends. The CDR3 is CASNPDGLSTDTQYF. CDR3 nucleotide sequence: TGTGCCAGTAACCCCGACGGGCTGAGCACAGATACGCAGTATTTT.

The table lists this clone with a count of one. The chain links TRBV3-1 (or the pseudogene TRBV3-2) to TRBJ1-5; 11 bases align to TRBD1. V was pared by 4 bases and J by 4 bases, with 3 bases of the junction left unmatched. Germline CDR1 is LGHDT and CDR2 is YNNKEL (reference sequence). The CDR3 length is 15 residues. In DNA, the CDR3 is TGTGCCAGCAGCCTCGGACAGGGGGCGAATCAGCCCCAGCATTTT. Translating it yields CASSLGQGANQPQHF.

This clone turned up a few times. This rearrangement joins TRBV25-1 to TRBJ2-7; either TRBD1 or TRBD2 may supply D (6 bases each). V was shortened by 6 bases and J by 6 bases, with 15 bases between the two germline ends. This CDR3 comprises 13 residues. Per germline, CDR1 MGHDK and CDR2 SYGVNS. The CDR3 is CASSTGAVREQYF. The CDR3 nucleotides are TGTGCCAGCAGCACGGGGGCGGTTCGCGAGCAGTACTTC.

This rearrangement joins TRBV12-3 or TRBV12-4 to TRBJ2-3; TRBD1 is a possible D gene (7 bases). Trimming shortened V by 3 bases and J by 8 bases, and 12 bases separated the two germline ends. The CDR3 runs 13 residues. The CDR3 DNA follows: TGTGCCAGCAGTTTCAGACAGGGAGGTACGCAGTATTTT. This codes for CASSFRQGGTQYF.

This chain links TRBV30 with TRBJ1-1; 7 bases agree with TRBD1. Germline CDR1 GTSNPN, CDR2 SVGIG (reference sequence). J was trimmed by 0 bases and V by 4 bases; bases with no gene match: 5. This CDR3 has 14 residues. CDR3 in amino acids: CAWKLGQVNTEAFF. CDR3 in DNA: TGTGCCTGGAAACTAGGACAGGTGAACACTGAAGCTTTCTTT.

The CDR3 sequence is CASSQTGGNTGELFF. In nucleotides, the CDR3 is TGTGCCAGCTCACAGACGGGAGGTAACACCGGGGAGCTGTTTTTT. This chain joins TRBV7-7 and TRBJ2-2; 7 nucleotides agree with TRBD2. V gave up 8 bases and J gave up 2 bases; unmatched junction bases: 8. CDR3 length equals 15 residues. CDR1 SSHAT and CDR2 FNYEAQ come from the germline V gene (reference sequence).

The chain couples TRBV11-3 to TRBJ2-2; D remains unclear. The CDR3 length is 14 residues. Trimming left V 1 base short and J 4 bases short, with 7 bases between. The germline V gene has CDR1 SGHNT and CDR2 YENEEA. The CDR3 is CASSLGQSTGELFF. CDR3 bases: TGTGCCAGCAGCTTAGGGCAGTCCACCGGGGAGCTGTTTTTT.

This rearrangement joins TRBV6-6 to TRBJ1-1, with TRBD1 matching 9 bases. Germline loops: CDR1 MNHNY, CDR2 SVGAGI (reference sequence). Germline trimming cut 2 bases from V and 4 bases from J; bases unmatched to any gene: 2. The CDR3 is 14 amino acids. The DNA of the CDR3 is TGTGCCAGCAGTTACCAGGACAGGGGCACTGAAGCTTTCTTT. This translates into CASSYQDRGTEAFF.

The chain is built from TRBV29-1 and TRBJ2-1; 15 bases line up with TRBD2. CDR1 and CDR2 from the germline V gene are SQVTM and ANQGSEA. J gave up 10 bases and V 3 bases, and 7 bases lay outside the gene matches. This CDR3 is built from 15 residues. As DNA, the CDR3 is TGCAGCGTTGATGGGACTAGCGGGAGGTCAAGGGAGCAGTTCTTC. Translating it yields CSVDGTSGRSREQFF.

The chain uses TRBV18 and TRBJ1-6; TRBD1 matches at 9 bases. Germline loops: CDR1 KGHSH, CDR2 LQKENI. Germline trimming cut 5 bases from V and 5 bases from J; bases unmatched to any gene: 13. The length of the CDR3 is 18 residues. The CDR3 nucleotides are TGTGCCAGCTCATCATACCCGGGACAGGGAATGAATAATTCACCCCTCCACTTT. It is translated as CASSSYPGQGMNNSPLHF.

This rearrangement joins TRBV5-6 to TRBJ2-1; D gene unclear. The CDR3 contains 16 residues. Trimming took off 0 bases at V and 2 bases at J, with 12 bases between the two ends. CDR1 is SGHDT, CDR2 YYEEEE, per germline. CDR3 in DNA: TGTGCCAGCAGCTTGGACCCCGGACCCCCCTACAATGAGCAGTTCTTC. Protein sequence: CASSLDPGPPYNEQFF.

This sequence joins TRBV5-8 and TRBJ2-2; D might be TRBD1 (5 bases). There are 15 residues in the CDR3. Between the trimmed V and J ends, which lost 4 bases and 1 base, there was a span of 11 bases. Germline CDR1 reads SGHTS; CDR2 reads YDEGEE. The CDR3 is CASSQRTGNTGELFF. DNA of the CDR3: TGTGCCAGCAGCCAGAGAACAGGGAACACCGGGGAGCTGTTTTTT.

This clone was detected only a few times. This sequence joins TRBV29-1 and TRBJ1-1; 8 bases are shared with TRBD1. Germline assignment: CDR1 SQVTM and CDR2 ANQGSEA. V gave up 5 bases and J gave up 2 bases; unmatched junction bases: 4. The CDR3 extends over 13 amino acids. CDR3 sequence reads: CSVKGQGNTEAFF. CDR3 nucleotides: TGCAGCGTTAAAGGACAGGGTAACACTGAAGCTTTCTTT.

This clone was recorded a few times. This specimen includes other DNA sequences encoding the same CDR3. The J gene is TRBJ1-5, the V gene TRBV6-5, with D hard to call. The CDR3 covers 13 residues. CDR1 is MNHEY and CDR2 is SVGAGI in the germline V gene. V lost 6 bases, J lost 4 bases, and 10 bases lay in between. For the CDR3, the DNA is TGTGCCAGCAGCCAAAATTCGAATCAGCCCCAGCATTTT. Translating it yields CASSQNSNQPQHF.

The V and J genes are TRBV12-3 or TRBV12-4 and TRBJ2-1; D gene ambiguous. The CDR3 loop spans 13 amino acids. Deletions cut 2 bases from V and 8 bases from J, with 10 bases between. The CDR3 is CASSLSGLYEQFF. The CDR3 nucleotides read TGTGCCAGCAGTTTATCGGGTTTATATGAGCAGTTCTTC.